The source of this T cell receptor beta chain is a study of blood T cell repertoires in COVID-19. On the study more broadly: COVID-19 samples collected from the United States, Italy and Spain covered acute and convalescent phases. PBMCs, B-cell-depleted T cells, or T cells provided the cDNA or gDNA that made up the material.

Germline assignment: CDR1 SGHTA and CDR2 FQGNSA. The CDR3 extends over 14 amino acids. A remark on this clone: An end of the junction does not agree with germline; a read error may underlie this.

In the authors' workflow: For nucleated cells, counts were estimated from reference gene primer amplification. The method was immunoSEQ multiplex PCR; TCRdb's version includes in-frame clones alone and lacks a portion of them. That table supplies the V and J calls and clone size; D and trimming were determined from the DNA. The sample has 180,000 or so clones; 76% are singletons. The J gene is TRBJ2-5, the V gene TRBV7-2; D is tentatively TRBD1 or TRBD2 (5 bases each). Sequenced input: peripheral blood. The source of this sequence is a woman in her 50s with active or convalescent COVID-19. CDR3 coding DNA: TGTGCCAGCAGGTTAGGGGAGCGGTGGGAGACCCAGTACTTC. Translation gives CASRLGERWETQYF.